These 16 T cell receptor beta chains were all obtained from the same sample, sequenced in a study of blood T cell repertoires in COVID-19. The assay was immunoSEQ multiplex PCR, and TCRdb's table has in-frame clones only and misses some. The sample lists 320,000 or so clones, around 84% occurring once. Source material: PBMCs or T cells enriched from blood (not recorded which). Source of these receptors: a woman aged 25 to 45 who had been exposed to COVID-19.

This chain links TRBV19 with TRBJ1-5, with 7 bases that match TRBD1. This CDR3 is built from 17 residues. V shed 7 bases, J shed 0 bases, and the junction held 12 bases outside the gene matches. Germline V gene lookup returns CDR1 LNHDA and CDR2 SQIVND (reference sequence). CDR3 region: CASTSDRKYRSNQPQHF. CDR3 sequence (DNA): TGTGCCAGTACCTCGGACAGGAAATATCGTAGCAATCAGCCCCAGCATTTT.

The V gene is TRBV6-5, the J gene TRBJ1-2; 8 positions match TRBD1. V lost 1 base and J lost 3; bases outside the gene matches: 7. This CDR3 has 16 residues. Germline V gene sequence: CDR1 MNHEY, CDR2 SVGAGI. In DNA form, the CDR3 reads TGTGCCAGCAGTTACTTCCGGACAGGGTCTGACTATGGCTACACCTTC. Its protein product is CASSYFRTGSDYGYTF.

This rearrangement joins TRBV6-5 to TRBJ1-1; TRBD1 aligns across 7 bases. Trimming at V came to 5 bases and at J to 1 base, leaving 4 bases not matched to a gene. The germline V gene encodes CDR1 MNHEY and CDR2 SVGAGI. The length of the CDR3 is 14 residues. In nucleotides, the CDR3 is TGTGCCAGCAGTAGTCGGACAGGGAACACTGAAGCTTTCTTT. Translation gives CASSSRTGNTEAFF.

The chain is built from TRBV2 and TRBJ1-6, with 9 bases identical to TRBD1. This CDR3 has 18 amino acids. Germline V CDR1 and CDR2: SNHLY, FYNNEI. J lost 2 bases, V lost 5 bases, and 10 bases had no gene match. The DNA of the CDR3 is TGTGCCAGCAGTACGACGGACAGGGGATATACCTATAATTCACCCCTCCACTTT. Translating gives CASSTTDRGYTYNSPLHF.

The chain is built from TRBV27 and TRBJ1-6, with D perhaps matching TRBD1 (5 bases). This CDR3 contains 15 residues. Germline V gene data show CDR1 as MNHEY and CDR2 as SMNVEV (reference sequence). The germline V and J ends were trimmed by 2 bases and 8 bases, with 13 bases remaining between them. The CDR3 region has the DNA TGTGCCAGCAGTTTAGGGCGGGGCCCATATTCACCCCTCCACTTT. This encodes CASSLGRGPYSPLHF.

This clone has a single count. The chain's CDR3 is CASVQGGAATDTQYF. As DNA, the CDR3 is TGTGCCTCGGTCCAGGGCGGGGCCGCGACAGATACGCAGTATTTT. This chain links TRBV2 with TRBJ2-3; D perhaps matches TRBD2 (6 bases). V dropped 11 bases and J dropped 3 bases, with 21 bases sitting between them. Germline V gene lookup returns CDR1 SNHLY and CDR2 FYNNEI. The CDR3 spans 15 residues.

V is TRBV5-1 and J is TRBJ2-1, with 8 bases identical to TRBD2. There are 17 residues in the CDR3. Germline lookup yields CDR1 SGHRS and CDR2 YFSETQ. J gave up 1 base and V 4 bases, and 10 bases lay outside the gene matches. The CDR3: CASSLLRGGGSYNEQFF. In DNA, the CDR3 is TGCGCCAGCAGCCTCCTTCGGGGGGGCGGTTCCTACAATGAGCAGTTCTTC.

This clone was found once. The J gene is TRBJ2-1, the V gene TRBV5-1; D might be TRBD2 (5 bases). The CDR3 totals 13 residues. Germline assignment: CDR1 SGHRS and CDR2 YFSETQ. V was shortened by 4 bases and J by 4 bases, with 9 bases between the two germline ends. The CDR3 region has the DNA TGCGCCAGCAGCCCGGACTTTTACAATGAGCAGTTCTTC. Translation: CASSPDFYNEQFF.

This CDR3 reads CASSQGEEETQYF. The CDR3 DNA sequence: TGCGCCAGCAGCCAAGGCGAGGAAGAGACCCAGTACTTC. The chain joins TRBV4-1 to TRBJ2-5; the D is unclear. The CDR3 extends over 13 amino acids. The germline V and J ends were trimmed by 1 base and 3 bases, with 6 bases remaining between them. Per germline, CDR1 MGHRA and CDR2 YSYEKL.

The V gene is TRBV5-1, the J gene TRBJ1-2; 7 positions match TRBD1. Germline values: CDR1 SGHRS, CDR2 YFSETQ. V was clipped by 5 bases and J by 2 bases; unmatched bases: 6. This CDR3 has 14 amino acids. This CDR3 is CASSPDRVNYGYTF. CDR3 coding DNA: TGCGCCAGCAGTCCAGACAGGGTGAACTATGGCTACACCTTC.

This clone was seen just once. V and J are TRBV7-8 and TRBJ1-3, with D tentatively TRBD1 (6 bases). This CDR3 contains 17 residues. CDR1 and CDR2 (germline): SGHVS, FQNEAQ. The V gene lost 0 bases and the J gene lost 2 bases, with 14 bases spanning the gap. The CDR3 coding sequence is TGTGCCAGCAGCTTAGCGAACAGGGATTACGCTGGAAACACCATATATTTT. It specifies CASSLANRDYAGNTIYF.

Only one count was recorded for this clone. The V call is TRBV13, the J call TRBJ2-7, with 8 bases aligning to TRBD2. The ends lost 3 bases at V and 7 bases at J; junction bases unmatched: 5. Germline loops: CDR1 PRHDT, CDR2 FYEKMQ (reference sequence). The CDR3 loop spans 13 amino acids. CDR3 residues: CASSFGLALEQYF. CDR3 nucleotide sequence: TGTGCCAGCAGCTTCGGACTAGCTTTGGAGCAGTACTTC.

The CDR3 region has the DNA TGTGCCTGGAGTGAACAGGTTAACTATGGCTACACCTTC. Protein product: CAWSEQVNYGYTF. This chain joins TRBV30 and TRBJ1-2; D might be TRBD1 (5 bases). CDR3 length equals 13 residues. Germline V lookup: CDR1 GTSNPN, CDR2 SVGIG (reference sequence). Trimming left V 1 base short and J 1 base short, with 7 bases between.

This clone occurred once. The chain uses TRBV4-1 and TRBJ2-3, with TRBD1 identical over 8 bases. This CDR3 is 17 amino acids long. Germline CDR1 and CDR2: MGHRA and YSYEKL. J lost 2 bases, V lost 4 bases, and 11 bases had no gene match. CDR3 residues: CASSPLSGTGVTDTQYF. In nucleotides, the CDR3 is TGCGCCAGCAGCCCGTTATCCGGGACAGGAGTCACAGATACGCAGTATTTT.

V is TRBV7-3 and J is TRBJ2-1; TRBD2 agrees at 10 bases. This CDR3 is built from 14 residues. CDR1 is SGHTA and CDR2 is FQGTGA in the germline V gene. Trimming cost V 4 bases and J 7 bases; bases outside gene matches: 4. CDR3: CASSSAGGLNEQFF. CDR3 sequence (DNA): TGTGCCAGCAGCTCAGCGGGGGGGCTTAATGAGCAGTTCTTC.

The V and J genes are TRBV15 and TRBJ2-7, with 7 bases matching TRBD2. The V and J ends lost 0 bases and 6 bases, in that order; junction bases with no gene match: 5. There are 14 residues in the CDR3. Germline values: CDR1 LNHNV, CDR2 YYDKDF (reference sequence). CDR3 residues: CATSRETGGGEQYF. The CDR3, as DNA: TGTGCCACCAGCAGAGAAACGGGAGGCGGCGAGCAGTACTTC.